Below are 18 T cell receptor beta chains sequenced from a single sample in a study of T-cell reconstitution after alpha-beta-depleted transplantation in children. Unique molecular identifiers were used to barcode this TCRbeta library. TCRdb used MiXCR to reprocess the PCR reads, holding one entry per CDR3 protein. The sample has 580,000 or so distinct CDR3 sequences, 20% to 25% seen once. The sequenced sample was PBMCs, mostly from graft donor cells, obtained 360 days after TCRalphabeta/CD19-depleted stem cell transplant. Receptor source: a boy in the first two years of life who had a stem cell transplant for acute myeloid leukemia, so the T cells may come from the graft donor.

This clonotype was observed at least ten times. The chain couples TRBV12-3 or TRBV12-4 to TRBJ2-7; D may be TRBD2 (5 bases). This CDR3 contains 14 residues. Trimming removed 4 bases from V and 0 bases from J, with 10 bases in between. CDR3 amino acids: CASSYSGSSYEQYF. CDR3 in DNA: TGTGCCAGCAGTTACAGCGGTAGCTCCTACGAGCAGTACTTC.

There are many counts of this clonotype. V and J are TRBV7-9 and TRBJ2-3, with D possibly being TRBD2 (5 bases). The CDR3 is 15 amino acids. Looked up from germline, CDR1 is SEHNR and CDR2 is FQNEAQ (reference sequence). Trimming pared 5 bases from V and 0 bases from J, leaving 12 bases between. In nucleotides, the CDR3 is TGTGCCAGCAGCCTACTTGAGCGGAGCACAGATACGCAGTATTTT. The encoded protein is CASSLLERSTDTQYF.

This clonotype was recorded a few times. V usage is TRBV20-1 and J usage is TRBJ1-1, with D possibly being TRBD1 (6 bases). The ends were cut back, 2 bases at V and 4 bases at J, with 11 bases in the middle. CDR1 DFQATT and CDR2 SNEGSKA come from the germline V gene (reference sequence). This CDR3 contains 13 residues. This CDR3 is CSARLGGATEAFF. CDR3 nucleotide sequence: TGCAGTGCTAGATTGGGGGGGGCCACTGAAGCTTTCTTT.

This clonotype was seen at least ten times. This chain links TRBV4-1 with TRBJ1-5; D not resolved. With 3 bases removed from V and 6 bases from J, the gap between germline ends came to 9 bases. CDR3 length: 13 residues. Germline loops: CDR1 MGHRA, CDR2 YSYEKL. Written as DNA, the CDR3 is TGCGCCAGCAGCCATCGTGAGGGTCAGCCCCAGCATTTT. Its translation is CASSHREGQPQHF.

This clonotype came up many times. The chain uses TRBV6-5 and TRBJ2-2; D ambiguous. CDR3 length: 14 residues. The germline gives CDR1 MNHEY, CDR2 SVGAGI. V was pared by 2 bases and J by 0 bases, with 4 bases between. This chain's CDR3 is CASSYDPNTGELFF. The DNA of the CDR3 is TGTGCCAGCAGTTACGACCCGAACACCGGGGAGCTGTTTTTT.

The sample holds a few counts of this clonotype. The chain joins TRBV6-1 to TRBJ2-1, with a tentative D call TRBD2 (6 bases). CDR3 length: 14 residues. Between the trimmed V and J ends, which lost 7 bases and 9 bases, there was a span of 19 bases. Germline V gene sequence: CDR1 MNHNS, CDR2 SASEGT. The CDR3 DNA sequence: TGTGCCAGCACCAAAACTAGCATGGAAGGTGAGCAGTTCTTC. Residues: CASTKTSMEGEQFF.

CDR3 amino acids: CASSEIGVGLQGFYEQYV. The CDR3 DNA is TGTGCCAGCAGTGAAATAGGTGTTGGGCTGCAGGGCTTTTACGAGCAGTACGTC. The chain is built from TRBV6-1 and TRBJ2-7; D possibly corresponds to TRBD1 (5 bases). The CDR3 is 18 amino acids. Trimming took off 2 bases at V and 4 bases at J, with 24 bases between the two ends. Looked up from germline, CDR1 is MNHNS and CDR2 is SASEGT.

The chain uses TRBV29-1 and TRBJ2-5, with 8 bases aligning to TRBD1. The CDR3 loop spans 17 amino acids. V gave up 2 bases and J gave up 5 bases; unmatched junction bases: 16. In germline, CDR1 is SQVTM, CDR2 ANQGSEA. The CDR3, as DNA: TGCAGCGTTGAAAGTTTCGCCAGGGGGCTCGTAGAGGAGACCCAGTACTTC. Encoded protein: CSVESFARGLVEETQYF.

This clonotype was detected only a few times. The V call is TRBV14, the J call TRBJ2-6, with D possibly being TRBD1 or TRBD2 (6 bases each). V shed 4 bases and J shed 0 bases, with 19 bases lying between them. CDR1 and CDR2 from the germline V gene are SGHDN and FVKESK. This CDR3 is 19 amino acids long. The CDR3 loop is CASSPEVAAGASGANVLTF. In DNA, the CDR3 is TGTGCCAGCAGCCCAGAAGTAGCGGCAGGGGCCTCTGGGGCCAACGTCCTGACTTTC.

This clonotype was seen only a few times. This chain uses TRBV6-1 with TRBJ2-3; TRBD1 matches at 7 bases. From germline, CDR1 is MNHNS and CDR2 SASEGT. The V segment lost 6 bases and the J segment 2 bases; nucleotides outside the gene matches: 8. The CDR3 is made up of 15 amino acids. CDR3 in amino acids: CASRRGRIATDTQYF. The CDR3, as DNA: TGTGCCAGCAGAAGGGGGCGGATTGCCACAGATACGCAGTATTTT.

This clonotype showed up just a few times. This chain joins TRBV20-1 and TRBJ1-4; possible D gene TRBD1, 6 bases. Trimming took 5 bases from V and 6 from J, leaving 10 bases between them. Germline values: CDR1 DFQATT, CDR2 SNEGSKA (reference sequence). CDR3 size: 12 residues. CDR3 region: CSAQYRDEKLFF. CDR3 in DNA: TGCAGTGCTCAATACAGGGATGAAAAACTGTTTTTT.

This clonotype was seen ten or more times. The chain employs TRBV7-2 and TRBJ2-2; D ambiguous. The CDR3 sequence is 17 residues long. Germline loops: CDR1 SGHTA, CDR2 FQGNSA. V dropped 0 bases and J dropped 3 bases, with 14 bases sitting between them. The CDR3 bases are TGTGCCAGCAGCTTAGCGACCTCTAGACTTTACACCGGGGAGCTGTTTTTT. Its translation: CASSLATSRLYTGELFF.

This clonotype has just a few counts. This chain joins TRBV20-1 and TRBJ1-3; D ambiguous. From germline, CDR1 is DFQATT and CDR2 SNEGSKA (reference sequence). Trimming shortened V by 3 bases and J by 4 bases, and 13 bases separated the two germline ends. This CDR3 contains 14 residues. The DNA of the CDR3 is TGCAGTGCTAGTTCTGGTTACAGAGGAAACACCATATATTTT. Translating gives CSASSGYRGNTIYF.

This clonotype turned up a few times. This rearrangement joins TRBV20-1 to TRBJ1-1, with no clear D. Germline-derived CDR1 and CDR2 are DFQATT and SNEGSKA (reference sequence). Trimming stripped 6 bases from V and 1 base from J, with 9 bases between. The CDR3 is made up of 12 amino acids. CDR3 in DNA: TGCAGTGCCGATCGGACGAACACTGAAGCTTTCTTT. Translated, it gives CSADRTNTEAFF.

This clonotype was detected ten times or more. This chain links TRBV20-1 with TRBJ2-5, with TRBD2 identical over 7 bases. V lost 5 bases and J lost 5; bases outside the gene matches: 20. The length of the CDR3 is 17 residues. Per germline, CDR1 DFQATT and CDR2 SNEGSKA (reference sequence). The CDR3 is CSAPSKGFGGTRETQYF. CDR3 coding DNA: TGCAGTGCTCCGTCCAAAGGTTTCGGGGGGACCAGGGAGACCCAGTACTTC.

J is TRBJ2-3 and V is TRBV7-2, with 8 bases fitting TRBD1. In germline, CDR1 is SGHTA, CDR2 FQGNSA. The CDR3 consists of 15 residues. The ends lost 5 bases at V and 4 bases at J; junction bases unmatched: 8. The CDR3 DNA reads as TGTGCCAGCAGCCCCGGACAGGGAAGGTCAGATACGCAGTATTTT. Translated: CASSPGQGRSDTQYF.

This clonotype was detected many times. This chain links TRBV29-1 with TRBJ2-1; D is unresolved. V lost 6 bases, J lost 3 bases, and 12 bases lay in between. The germline CDR1 and CDR2 sequences are SQVTM and ANQGSEA. The CDR3 consists of 13 residues. The CDR3 DNA is TGCAGCGTCCCTTTGGCATACTACAATGAGCAGTTCTTC. Protein sequence: CSVPLAYYNEQFF.

This clonotype was recorded at least ten times. The genes are TRBV12-3 or TRBV12-4 and TRBJ1-2; 8 bases are shared with TRBD1. This CDR3 spans 18 amino acids. Germline trimming cut 1 base from V and 6 bases from J; bases unmatched to any gene: 16. Here the CDR3 DNA reads TGTGCCAGCAGTTTAGTCTTGCGGGGACTGGACAGGGACGATGGCTACACCTTC. The encoded protein is CASSLVLRGLDRDDGYTF.